Reported below is one TCR beta chain. Its antigen is as yet unknown. The data originate from a study of beta chain features in type 1 diabetes. Regarding the study as a whole: Researchers report that Type 1 diabetes patients had moderately but significantly shorter TCRB CDR3s across all four CD4+ subsets.

Of the isolated RNA, all was reverse transcribed, and so the sequenced material was expressed TCRB transcripts. For naive, central memory and regulatory T cell samples, reads averaged around 3.5 million. TCRdb's copy holds only in-frame clones and misses some; the assay was immunoSEQ multiplex PCR. The sample includes roughly 150,000 clones, around 8.6% seen only once; the top ten take more than 0.5%. The CDR3 extends over 16 amino acids. Trimming removed 0 bases from V and 8 bases from J; junction bases left unmatched: 7. Germline CDR1 and CDR2: SGHRS and YFSETQ. The sample was central memory CD4+ T cells from blood. The J gene is TRBJ2-1, the V gene TRBV5-1; 11 nucleotides line up with TRBD1. The clonotype comes from a woman under 30 with type 1 diabetes. For the CDR3, the DNA is TGCGCCAGCAGCTTGGGCGGGACAGGGGGTTGGGATGAGCAGTTCTTC. The encoded protein is CASSLGGTGGWDEQFF.